This T cell receptor (beta chain) comes out of a study of cytomegalovirus exposure and HLA in healthy donors. These donors counted as nominally healthy when sampled, but unrecorded immune exposures were likely. Primers: 60 Vbeta forward and 13 Jbeta reverse. Assay: immunoSEQ multiplex PCR; the TCRdb copy retains only in-frame clones and omits some. The sample lists approximately 150,000 clones, 79% seen once, with roughly 1.9% in the top ten. The sample taken for sequencing was PBMCs. The origin of this receptor is a man aged 35 to 55 in good health and CMV-seronegative.

CDR3 residues: CSVSTGGHTEAFF. As DNA, the CDR3 is TGCAGCGTCTCGACAGGGGGCCACACTGAAGCTTTCTTT. This sequence joins TRBV29-1 and TRBJ1-1; the match to TRBD1 covers 10 bases. The germline gives CDR1 SQVTM, CDR2 ANQGSEA. The CDR3 contains 13 residues. V gave up 6 bases and J gave up 3 bases; unmatched junction bases: 4.